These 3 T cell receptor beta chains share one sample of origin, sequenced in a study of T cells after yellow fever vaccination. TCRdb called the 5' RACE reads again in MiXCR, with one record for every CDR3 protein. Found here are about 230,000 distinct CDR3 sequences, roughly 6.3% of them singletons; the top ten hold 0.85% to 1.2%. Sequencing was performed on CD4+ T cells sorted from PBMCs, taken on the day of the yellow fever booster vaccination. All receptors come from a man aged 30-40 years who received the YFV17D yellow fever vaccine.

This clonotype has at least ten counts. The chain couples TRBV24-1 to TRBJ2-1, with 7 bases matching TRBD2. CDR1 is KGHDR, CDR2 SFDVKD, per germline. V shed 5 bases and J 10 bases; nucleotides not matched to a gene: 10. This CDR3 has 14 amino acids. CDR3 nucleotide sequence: TGTGCCACCAGTGCAATCGGGAGGCCCTGGGAGCAGTTCTTC. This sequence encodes CATSAIGRPWEQFF.

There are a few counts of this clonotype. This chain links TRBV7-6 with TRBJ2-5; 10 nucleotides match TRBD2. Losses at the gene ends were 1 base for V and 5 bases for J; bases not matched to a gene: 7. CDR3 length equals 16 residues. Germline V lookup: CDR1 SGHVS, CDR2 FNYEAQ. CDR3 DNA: TGTGCCAGCAGCTTAGACCGGACTAGCGGTAGGGAGACCCAGTACTTC. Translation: CASSLDRTSGRETQYF.

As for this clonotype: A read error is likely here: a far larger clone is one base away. DNA of the CDR3: TGCGCCAGCAGCTTTGACGAGACCCAGTACTTC. Residues: CASSFDETQYF. The chain combines TRBV5-1 with TRBJ2-5; no clear D gene. Deletions cut 2 bases from V and 5 bases from J, with 4 bases between. The CDR3 is 11 residues long. Per germline, CDR1 SGHRS and CDR2 YFSETQ.